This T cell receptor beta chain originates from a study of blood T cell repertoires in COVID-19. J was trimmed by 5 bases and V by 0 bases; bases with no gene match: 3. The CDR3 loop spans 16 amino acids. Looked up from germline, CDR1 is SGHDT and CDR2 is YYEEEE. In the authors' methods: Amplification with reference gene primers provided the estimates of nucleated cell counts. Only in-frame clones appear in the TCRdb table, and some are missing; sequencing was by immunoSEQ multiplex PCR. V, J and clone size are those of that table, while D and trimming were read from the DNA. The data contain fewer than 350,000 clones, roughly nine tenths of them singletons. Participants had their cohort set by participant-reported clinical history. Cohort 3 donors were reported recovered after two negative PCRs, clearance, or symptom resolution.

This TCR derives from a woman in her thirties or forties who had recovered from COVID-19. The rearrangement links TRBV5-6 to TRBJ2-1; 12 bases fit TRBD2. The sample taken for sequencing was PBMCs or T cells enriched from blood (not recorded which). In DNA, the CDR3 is TGTGCCAGCAGCTTGGATCGGACTAGCGGGGACAATGAGCAGTTCTTC. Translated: CASSLDRTSGDNEQFF.